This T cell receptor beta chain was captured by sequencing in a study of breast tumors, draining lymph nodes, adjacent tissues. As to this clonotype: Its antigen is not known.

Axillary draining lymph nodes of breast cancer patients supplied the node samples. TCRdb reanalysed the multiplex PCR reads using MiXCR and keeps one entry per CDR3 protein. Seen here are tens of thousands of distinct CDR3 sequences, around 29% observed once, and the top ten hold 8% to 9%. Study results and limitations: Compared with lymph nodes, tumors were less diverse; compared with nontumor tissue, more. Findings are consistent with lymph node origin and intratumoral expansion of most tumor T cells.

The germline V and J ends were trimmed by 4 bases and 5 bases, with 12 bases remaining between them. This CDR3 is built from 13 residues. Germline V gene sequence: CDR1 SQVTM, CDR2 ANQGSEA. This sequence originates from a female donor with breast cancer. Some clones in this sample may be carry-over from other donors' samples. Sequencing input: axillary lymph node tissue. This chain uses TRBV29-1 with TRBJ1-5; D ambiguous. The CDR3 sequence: CSVVGQLDQPQHF. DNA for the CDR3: TGCAGCGTTGTGGGTCAGCTAGATCAGCCCCAGCATTTT.